This T cell receptor beta chain is from a study of beta chain features in type 1 diabetes. Study-wide findings and caveats: Any HLA effect on TCRB rearrangement was left unresolved by small sub-analyses. VDJ junctions sequenced from type 1 diabetes patients showed fewer insertions and more deletions.

The CDR3 is 13 amino acids. Trimming left V 6 bases short and J 4 bases short, with 13 bases between. CDR1 and CDR2 (germline): SQVTM, ANQGSEA. This clone was seen a few times. Its antigen is undetermined. As every portion of the isolated RNA was reverse transcribed, the sequencing read expressed TCRB transcripts. TCRdb's copy holds only in-frame clones and misses some; the assay was immunoSEQ multiplex PCR. The sample includes about 340,000 clones, 7.5% to 9% of them seen just once. Sample: central memory CD4+ T cells from blood. The V call is TRBV29-1, the J call TRBJ2-1; TRBD1 might be the D (6 bases). The receptor's source is a woman aged 18-30 years in good health. CDR3 in amino acids: CSVGTSLYNEQFF. DNA of the CDR3: TGCAGCGTCGGGACAAGCCTATACAATGAGCAGTTCTTC.